Listed below are T cell receptor beta chains from one sample, sequenced in a study of identical twins. TCRdb passed the 5' RACE reads through MiXCR, listing each CDR3 protein once. The sample lists 500,000 or so distinct CDR3 sequences, around 20% occurring once. This sample was also put to use in a study of T cells expressing NK-cell markers.

The specimen sequenced was CD4+ T cells sorted from blood. The receptors come from a woman aged 18-30 years in good health. Each CDR3 is given with its conserved first and last residue. A D gene is named only where the DNA matches it firmly. Clone sizes are given selectively: once, few, many, or a class where the clone is expanded.

V gene: TRBV18; D gene: NA; clone size: once; J gene: TRBJ2-7; CDR3 protein: CASFRRADTPKEQYF; CDR3 DNA: TGTGCCAGTTTTCGGCGGGCAGATACCCCTAAGGAGCAGTACTTC
V gene: TRBV29-1; D gene: NA; clone size: many; J gene: TRBJ1-2; CDR3 protein: CSVLKEGYTF; CDR3 DNA: TGCAGCGTTCTGAAAGAGGGCTACACCTTC
V gene: TRBV28; D gene: NA; clone size: few; J gene: TRBJ2-2; CDR3 protein: CASINGGANTGELFF; CDR3 DNA: TGTGCCAGCATCAACGGGGGCGCGAACACCGGGGAGCTGTTTTTT
V gene: TRBV10-3; D gene: NA; clone size: NA; J gene: TRBJ1-2; CDR3 protein: CAISESLNVLYGYTF; CDR3 DNA: TGTGCCATCAGTGAGTCCCTGAACGTGTTATATGGCTACACCTTC
V gene: TRBV6-2/TRBV6-3; D gene: NA; clone size: NA; J gene: TRBJ2-7; CDR3 protein: CASSPRIPYEQYF; CDR3 DNA: TGTGCCAGCAGTCCCCGCATCCCCTACGAGCAGTACTTC
V gene: TRBV7-2; D gene: TRBD2; clone size: NA; J gene: TRBJ2-1; CDR3 protein: CASSLELAGSNEQFF; CDR3 DNA: TGTGCCAGCAGCTTAGAACTAGCGGGAAGCAATGAGCAGTTCTTC
V gene: TRBV20-1; D gene: TRBD2; clone size: NA; J gene: TRBJ2-3; CDR3 protein: CSAKRTRGATKADTQYF; CDR3 DNA: TGCAGTGCCAAAAGGACTAGAGGAGCTACAAAGGCAGATACGCAGTATTTT
V gene: TRBV4-3; D gene: TRBD1; clone size: few; J gene: TRBJ2-1; CDR3 protein: CASSQEWTGAGNEQFF; CDR3 DNA: TGCGCCAGCAGCCAAGAGTGGACAGGAGCTGGCAATGAGCAGTTCTTC
V gene: TRBV29-1; D gene: TRBD1; clone size: few; J gene: TRBJ2-1; CDR3 protein: CSVSTGGDEQFF; CDR3 DNA: TGCAGCGTTTCGACAGGGGGGGATGAGCAGTTCTTC
V gene: TRBV7-8; D gene: NA; clone size: NA; J gene: TRBJ2-7; CDR3 protein: CASSPRQFPYEQYF; CDR3 DNA: TGTGCCAGCAGCCCCCGACAGTTTCCCTACGAGCAGTACTTC
V gene: TRBV20-1; D gene: TRBD1; clone size: many; J gene: TRBJ2-7; CDR3 protein: CSATRDRGYEQYF; CDR3 DNA: TGCAGTGCTACTCGGGACAGGGGATACGAGCAGTACTTC
V gene: TRBV15; D gene: NA; clone size: NA; J gene: TRBJ2-5; CDR3 protein: CATSRDSAQETQYF; CDR3 DNA: TGTGCCACCAGCAGGGACTCGGCCCAAGAGACCCAGTACTTC
V gene: TRBV7-3; D gene: NA; clone size: few; J gene: TRBJ2-2; CDR3 protein: CASSSVGGLNTGELFF; CDR3 DNA: TGTGCCAGCAGCTCTGTGGGGGGCCTAAACACCGGGGAGCTGTTTTTT
V gene: TRBV29-1; D gene: NA; clone size: few; J gene: TRBJ1-2; CDR3 protein: CSATDTGWGGYTF; CDR3 DNA: TGCAGCGCCACGGACACGGGGTGGGGTGGCTACACCTTC
V gene: TRBV20-1; D gene: TRBD2; clone size: NA; J gene: TRBJ2-2; CDR3 protein: CSASLSGRAWTGELFF; CDR3 DNA: TGCAGTGCTAGCCTAAGCGGGAGGGCCTGGACCGGGGAGCTGTTTTTT
V gene: TRBV25-1; D gene: NA; clone size: NA; J gene: TRBJ2-2; CDR3 protein: CASSMQGYTGELFF; CDR3 DNA: TGTGCCAGCAGTATGCAGGGCTACACCGGGGAGCTGTTTTTT
V gene: TRBV4-3; D gene: NA; clone size: NA; J gene: TRBJ2-1; CDR3 protein: CASSQGSLGGNEQFF; CDR3 DNA: TGCGCCAGCAGCCAGGGCAGCCTCGGGGGCAATGAGCAGTTCTTC
V gene: TRBV15; D gene: TRBD1; clone size: few; J gene: TRBJ1-5; CDR3 protein: CATSRTDRDNQPQHF; CDR3 DNA: TGTGCCACCAGCAGAACCGACAGGGACAATCAGCCCCAGCATTTT
V gene: TRBV3-1; D gene: TRBD2; clone size: few; J gene: TRBJ2-1; CDR3 protein: CASSRQSSGTYNEQFF; CDR3 DNA: TGTGCCAGCAGCCGCCAATCTAGCGGGACCTACAATGAGCAGTTCTTC
V gene: TRBV20-1; D gene: TRBD1; clone size: many; J gene: TRBJ1-2; CDR3 protein: CSAREGTGFNYGYTF; CDR3 DNA: TGCAGTGCTAGAGAAGGGACAGGATTTAACTATGGCTACACCTTC
V gene: TRBV7-9; D gene: NA; clone size: few; J gene: TRBJ2-1; CDR3 protein: CASSPRTYNEQFF; CDR3 DNA: TGTGCCAGCAGCCCCCGCACCTACAATGAGCAGTTCTTC
V gene: TRBV12-3/TRBV12-4; D gene: NA; clone size: NA; J gene: TRBJ1-6; CDR3 protein: CATRIGGINSPLHF; CDR3 DNA: TGTGCCACCAGGATAGGGGGGATTAATTCACCCCTCCACTTT
V gene: TRBV12-3/TRBV12-4; D gene: NA; clone size: NA; J gene: TRBJ2-5; CDR3 protein: CASTSSAGRQETQYF; CDR3 DNA: TGTGCCAGCACCTCCTCGGCAGGGCGACAAGAGACCCAGTACTTC
V gene: TRBV5-6; D gene: NA; clone size: few; J gene: TRBJ2-2; CDR3 protein: CASSYAIATGPGELFF; CDR3 DNA: TGTGCCAGCAGCTACGCGATAGCCACAGGTCCCGGGGAGCTGTTTTTT
V gene: TRBV10-2; D gene: NA; clone size: few; J gene: TRBJ2-5; CDR3 protein: CASSLDRPLTGRETQYF; CDR3 DNA: TGCGCCAGCAGCCTAGACCGGCCGCTCACAGGACGGGAGACCCAGTACTTC
V gene: TRBV4-1; D gene: NA; clone size: few; J gene: TRBJ2-2; CDR3 protein: CASSRLRGQGGELFF; CDR3 DNA: TGCGCCAGCAGCCGATTGCGGGGGCAGGGCGGGGAGCTGTTTTTT
V gene: TRBV7-9; D gene: TRBD2; clone size: NA; J gene: TRBJ2-7; CDR3 protein: CASSSGTSGGSYEQYF; CDR3 DNA: TGTGCCAGCAGCTCCGGGACTAGCGGTGGATCCTACGAGCAGTACTTC
V gene: TRBV6-1; D gene: NA; clone size: NA; J gene: TRBJ2-3; CDR3 protein: CASRSVSAGSSDTQYF; CDR3 DNA: TGTGCCAGCCGCTCCGTCAGTGCGGGCTCCTCGGATACGCAGTATTTT
V gene: TRBV6-1; D gene: TRBD2; clone size: NA; J gene: TRBJ2-3; CDR3 protein: CASSGTSGGAMGHTQYF; CDR3 DNA: TGTGCCAGCAGTGGGACTAGCGGGGGGGCAATGGGTCATACGCAGTATTTT
V gene: TRBV6-1; D gene: TRBD2; clone size: few; J gene: TRBJ2-3; CDR3 protein: CASSPKGTSTTDTQYF; CDR3 DNA: TGTGCCAGCAGTCCAAAGGGGACTAGCACCACAGATACGCAGTATTTT
V gene: TRBV9; D gene: TRBD2; clone size: NA; J gene: TRBJ2-1; CDR3 protein: CASSFRTSGSFF; CDR3 DNA: TGTGCCAGCAGCTTTCGGACTAGCGGATCGTTCTTC
V gene: TRBV10-3; D gene: NA; clone size: few; J gene: TRBJ1-1; CDR3 protein: CAISGAHQNTEAFF; CDR3 DNA: TGTGCCATCAGTGGGGCCCATCAGAACACTGAAGCTTTCTTT
V gene: TRBV5-8; D gene: NA; clone size: few; J gene: TRBJ1-5; CDR3 protein: CASSLVGGRPQHF; CDR3 DNA: TGTGCCAGCAGCTTGGTGGGAGGGCGGCCCCAGCATTTT
V gene: TRBV2; D gene: TRBD1; clone size: NA; J gene: TRBJ1-5; CDR3 protein: CASSGQGQPQHF; CDR3 DNA: TGTGCCAGCAGTGGACAGGGACAGCCCCAGCATTTT
V gene: TRBV15; D gene: NA; clone size: few; J gene: TRBJ2-2; CDR3 protein: CATSRDSVGYSTGELFF; CDR3 DNA: TGTGCCACCAGCAGAGATTCCGTCGGCTATTCTACCGGGGAGCTGTTTTTT
V gene: TRBV7-3; D gene: NA; clone size: few; J gene: TRBJ1-5; CDR3 protein: CASSFDGQPQHF; CDR3 DNA: TGTGCCAGCAGCTTCGACGGACAGCCCCAGCATTTT
V gene: TRBV10-3; D gene: TRBD1; clone size: NA; J gene: TRBJ1-6; CDR3 protein: CAISDGQGGRNSPLHF; CDR3 DNA: TGTGCCATCAGTGATGGACAGGGTGGTCGAAATTCACCCCTCCACTTT
V gene: TRBV18; D gene: NA; clone size: NA; J gene: TRBJ2-5; CDR3 protein: CASFRGNQETQYF; CDR3 DNA: TGTGCCAGCTTTCGGGGAAACCAAGAGACCCAGTACTTC
V gene: TRBV12-3/TRBV12-4; D gene: NA; clone size: many; J gene: TRBJ2-1; CDR3 protein: CASSPPPWGHEQFF; CDR3 DNA: TGTGCCAGCAGCCCTCCCCCCTGGGGACATGAGCAGTTCTTC
V gene: TRBV5-1; D gene: NA; clone size: NA; J gene: TRBJ1-1; CDR3 protein: CASSSMQTGGYTEAFF; CDR3 DNA: TGCGCCAGCAGCTCGATGCAGACGGGCGGATACACTGAAGCTTTCTTT
V gene: TRBV20-1; D gene: TRBD1; clone size: NA; J gene: TRBJ1-4; CDR3 protein: CSANTGGSGKLFF; CDR3 DNA: TGCAGTGCTAACACAGGGGGATCGGGAAAACTGTTTTTT
V gene: TRBV10-3; D gene: NA; clone size: NA; J gene: TRBJ2-3; CDR3 protein: CAISRYTDTQYF; CDR3 DNA: TGTGCCATCAGTAGATACACAGATACGCAGTATTTT
V gene: TRBV6-6; D gene: TRBD2; clone size: few; J gene: TRBJ2-5; CDR3 protein: CASRLAGQETQYF; CDR3 DNA: TGTGCCAGCCGACTAGCGGGGCAAGAGACCCAGTACTTC
V gene: TRBV3-1; D gene: NA; clone size: few; J gene: TRBJ1-2; CDR3 protein: CASSQVGSSSYGYTF; CDR3 DNA: TGTGCCAGCAGCCAGGTTGGGAGTTCATCGTATGGCTACACCTTC